The clone carrying this TCR beta chain was seen a single time. The antigen remains undetermined. This entry comes from a study of T cell repertoires in cytomegalovirus infection. Study-wide background: Public TCR beta signatures marked donors with CMV infection and the matching HLA.

MiXCR, run by TCRdb on the reads, gives a single entry per CDR3 protein. Of roughly 230,000 distinct CDR3 sequences in the sample, approximately 22% were seen once. Trimming took off 2 bases at V and 7 bases at J, with 10 bases between the two ends. This CDR3 has 14 amino acids. Germline lookup yields CDR1 SGDLS and CDR2 YYNGEE. Study outcomes and limitations: HLA-C-restricted CMV-specific TCR beta clonotypes prevailed in the ex vivo response. Public TCR beta family frequency separated CMV-and-HLA carriers, including in an independent cohort.

Sequenced sample: CD8+ T cells from PBMCs. The chain employs TRBV9 and TRBJ1-6; perhaps TRBD1 as D (5 bases). This TCR was sampled from a human donor in good health (CMV status not recorded). Some clones in this sample may be carry-over from other donors' samples. This CDR3 is CASSVGQGNSPLHF. The CDR3 bases are TGTGCCAGCAGCGTTGGGCAGGGCAATTCACCCCTCCACTTT. Full variable domain (outside the CDR3, taken from reference TRBV9 and TRBJ1-6): DSGVTQTPKHLITATGQRVTLRCSPRSGDLSVYWYQQSLDQGLQFLIQYYNGEERAKGNILERFSAQQFPDLHSELNLSSLELGDSALYFCASSVGQGNSPLHFGNGTRLTVT.